These 16 T cell receptor beta chains were sequenced from one sample in a study of blood T cell repertoires in COVID-19. Libraries were prepared by immunoSEQ multiplex PCR; TCRdb keeps only in-frame clonotypes and omits some of them. The sample comprises roughly 380,000 clones, about 88% of which are singletons, and about 1.6% rests with the top ten. Sequencing was carried out using peripheral blood. All receptors derive from a woman in her 40s with COVID-19, enrolled during active disease.

The chain combines TRBV7-2 with TRBJ2-1, with 12 bases matching TRBD2. This CDR3 has 19 amino acids. Germline-derived CDR1 and CDR2 are SGHTA and FQGNSA. Trimming removed 4 bases from V and 0 bases from J; junction bases left unmatched: 10. CDR3 loop: CASSSPTSGGSSSYNEQFF. The CDR3 DNA follows: TGTGCCAGCAGCTCCCCGACTAGCGGGGGATCGAGCTCCTACAATGAGCAGTTCTTC.

J is TRBJ2-7 and V is TRBV5-1; D gene uncertain. CDR1 and CDR2 (germline): SGHRS, YFSETQ. V shed 0 bases and J shed 0 bases, with 10 bases lying between them. CDR3 size: 15 residues. CDR3 sequence (DNA): TGCGCCAGCAGCTTGGCCTTGGCACGCTCCTACGAGCAGTACTTC. Translated: CASSLALARSYEQYF. Drawing the rest from reference TRBV5-1 and TRBJ2-7, the complete variable domain is KAGVTQTPRYLIKTRGQQVTLSCSPISGHRSVSWYQQTPGQGLQFLFEYFSETQRNKGNFPGRFSGRQFSNSRSEMNVSTLELGDSALYLCASSLALARSYEQYFGPGTRLTVT.

The chain employs TRBV5-1 and TRBJ1-1, with a possible D match to TRBD1 (6 bases). CDR3 length: 14 residues. The V and J ends lost 4 bases and 4 bases respectively, with 14 bases between them. Germline CDR1 and CDR2: SGHRS and YFSETQ. CDR3 DNA: TGCGCCAGCAGCCCGCAGGGGAGGGGCACTGAAGCTTTCTTT. Translation: CASSPQGRGTEAFF.

This clone was seen once. The chain recombines TRBV28 with TRBJ1-4; 7 nucleotides agree with TRBD1. The CDR3 is made up of 15 amino acids. Germline V gives CDR1 MDHEN, CDR2 SYDVKM. V shed 2 bases, J shed 4 bases, and the junction held 4 bases outside the gene matches. The DNA of the CDR3 is TGTGCCAGCAGTTTAGTAGGGACAGTTAATGAAAAACTGTTTTTT. Its translation: CASSLVGTVNEKLFF.

The V call is TRBV15, the J call TRBJ2-5; a possible D gene is TRBD2 (5 bases). CDR1 is LNHNV and CDR2 is YYDKDF in the germline V gene (reference sequence). This CDR3 region has 16 residues. V lost 3 bases and J lost 7, with 21 bases in between. In DNA form, the CDR3 reads TGTGCCACCAGCAGCCACCATGTACGACTAATCGCGACCCAGTACTTC. It is translated as CATSSHHVRLIATQYF.

As DNA, the CDR3 is TGTGCCAGCAGCTTGGCCGCGAGCCGGGATTCACCCCTCCACTTT. Residues: CASSLAASRDSPLHF. The chain employs TRBV5-5 and TRBJ1-6; D remains unclear. V shed 0 bases and J shed 8 bases, with 12 bases lying between them. The CDR3 length is 15 residues. In germline, CDR1 is SGHKS, CDR2 YYEKEE (reference sequence).

This sequence joins TRBV3-1 (or the pseudogene TRBV3-2) and TRBJ2-1, with TRBD1 matching over 9 bases. The junction had 4 bases not matched to a gene; V was cut back by 8 bases and J by 2 bases. The CDR3 runs to 14 residues. CDR1 is LGHDT and CDR2 is YNNKEL in the germline V gene (reference sequence). CDR3 sequence reads: CASVTGGTYNEQFF. The CDR3 nucleotides are TGTGCCAGCGTCACAGGGGGCACCTACAATGAGCAGTTCTTC.

This chain uses TRBV7-3 with TRBJ2-3; 8 nucleotides match TRBD2. V shed 5 bases and J 4 bases; nucleotides not matched to a gene: 11. This CDR3 has 16 amino acids. Germline V lookup: CDR1 SGHTA, CDR2 FQGTGA. CDR3 region: CASSPLAGPRADTQYF. CDR3 sequence (DNA): TGTGCCAGCAGCCCGTTAGCGGGACCCAGAGCAGATACGCAGTATTTT.

This chain uses TRBV5-4 with TRBJ2-7; 9 nucleotides agree with TRBD1. The CDR3 is 14 amino acids. V was clipped by 4 bases and J by 5 bases; unmatched bases: 7. Germline V gene sequence: CDR1 SGHNT, CDR2 YYREEE (reference sequence). This CDR3 is CASSGQDRGDEQYF. CDR3 bases: TGTGCCAGCAGCGGCCAGGACAGGGGTGACGAGCAGTACTTC.

This clone was seen a handful of times. The V gene is TRBV29-1, the J gene TRBJ1-2; D not certain. The V gene lost 4 bases and the J gene lost 1 base, with 7 bases spanning the gap. Germline values: CDR1 SQVTM, CDR2 ANQGSEA. The CDR3 length is 12 residues. CDR3 sequence: CSVAYSNYGYTF. CDR3 sequence (DNA): TGCAGCGTTGCTTACAGTAACTATGGCTACACCTTC.

In its sample, this clone was seen a few times. The J gene is TRBJ1-5, the V gene TRBV6-5, with 7 bases aligning to TRBD1. Germline assignment: CDR1 MNHEY and CDR2 SVGAGI. The V and J ends lost 6 bases and 5 bases, in that order; junction bases with no gene match: 7. The CDR3 consists of 14 residues. The CDR3 sequence is CASSKQGRDQPQHF. The DNA for the CDR3 is TGTGCCAGCAGCAAACAGGGGCGGGATCAGCCCCAGCATTTT.

This chain joins TRBV18 and TRBJ1-1; TRBD1 is a possible D gene (6 bases). Germline V gene data show CDR1 as KGHSH and CDR2 as LQKENI. The CDR3 totals 13 residues. Deletions cut 6 bases from V and 6 bases from J, with 14 bases between. Here the CDR3 reads CASSQGPDAEAFF. CDR3 nucleotides: TGTGCCAGCTCCCAGGGGCCTGACGCTGAAGCTTTCTTT.

V and J are TRBV5-1 and TRBJ1-4; 7 bases agree with TRBD1. Per germline, CDR1 SGHRS and CDR2 YFSETQ. Losses at the gene ends were 2 bases for V and 4 bases for J; bases not matched to a gene: 8. CDR3 length equals 16 residues. The CDR3 DNA reads as TGCGCCAGCAGCTTACTGACGGGACAGAATAATGAAAAACTGTTTTTT. It specifies CASSLLTGQNNEKLFF.

The chain combines TRBV6-1 with TRBJ1-2, with D perhaps TRBD1 (5 bases). The V gene lost 1 base and the J gene lost 4 bases, with 13 bases spanning the gap. Germline CDR1 and CDR2: MNHNS and SASEGT. This CDR3 spans 15 amino acids. The CDR3 region is CASSEVARTGYGYTF. The CDR3 nucleotides read TGTGCCAGCAGTGAAGTTGCAAGAACAGGCTATGGCTACACCTTC.

The rearrangement links TRBV7-9 to TRBJ2-3, with 10 bases that match TRBD2. Germline CDR1 is SEHNR and CDR2 is FQNEAQ (reference sequence). The junction had 3 bases not matched to a gene; V was cut back by 2 bases and J by 4 bases. CDR3 length: 15 residues. The CDR3 is CASSLLAGVPDTQYF. The CDR3 DNA follows: TGTGCCAGCAGCTTACTAGCGGGGGTCCCAGATACGCAGTATTTT.

The genes are TRBV7-2 and TRBJ2-2; D perhaps matches TRBD1 (5 bases). The CDR3 is made up of 14 amino acids. Between the trimmed V and J ends, which lost 5 bases and 8 bases, there was a span of 15 bases. The germline gives CDR1 SGHTA, CDR2 FQGNSA. DNA for the CDR3: TGTGCCAGCAGCCCTGACAGTCCCGGGGGGGAGCTGTTTTTT. This codes for CASSPDSPGGELFF.